This is a list of T cell receptor beta chains from one sample in a study of human versus mouse CDR3 diversity and MHC coevolution. The assay was immunoSEQ multiplex PCR, and TCRdb's table has in-frame clones only and misses some. Seen here are about 77,000 clones, around 92% observed once, and the top ten hold about 0.14%. Sequences were obtained from naive CD4+ T cells from blood. These receptors were obtained from a person between 25 and 70 years old in good health. Each CDR3 is given with its conserved first and last residue. The D gene is left open where the match is weak. For some rows the clone size is stated as once, few or many, or as a class when expanded; others skip it.

D gene	V gene	clone size	J gene	CDR3 DNA	CDR3 protein
.	TRBV18	.	TRBJ2-3	TGTGCCAGCTCAGGGGAAGGGAGAGATACGCAGTATTTT	CASSGEGRDTQYF
.	TRBV5-1	.	TRBJ2-5	TGCGCCAGCAGTCCAAATTTTGAGACCCAGTACTTC	CASSPNFETQYF
.	TRBV5-1	.	TRBJ1-2	TGCGCCAGCAGCTCACAGGGAGCCAACTATGGCTACACCTTC	CASSSQGANYGYTF
.	TRBV27	.	TRBJ2-6	TGTGCCAGCAGTCGGCCCTCAGGGGCCTCTGGGGCCAACGTCCTGACTTTC	CASSRPSGASGANVLTF
TRBD2	TRBV5-1	.	TRBJ2-1	TGCGCCAGCAGCTGGAAGCGGGAGGGTGGGAATGAGCAGTTCTTC	CASSWKREGGNEQFF
TRBD1	TRBV6-5	.	TRBJ1-5	TGTGCCAGCAGTTACGCTCGGACAGGGGGTCAGCCCCAGCATTTT	CASSYARTGGQPQHF
TRBD2	TRBV6-4	.	TRBJ2-3	TGTGCCAGCAGACCAGACTTTCTAGCGGGAGATGGCACAGATACGCAGTATTTT	CASRPDFLAGDGTDTQYF
.	TRBV5-1	once	TRBJ1-1	TGCGCCAGCAGCGGGATACAGGGAATGAACACTGAAGCTTTCTTT	CASSGIQGMNTEAFF
TRBD1	TRBV5-1	.	TRBJ1-2	TGCGCCAGCAGCCTACAGGGGGCGGACTATGGCTACACCTTC	CASSLQGADYGYTF
.	TRBV19	.	TRBJ2-1	TGTGCCAGTACCCCTCGGGGCTCCTACAATGAGCAGTTCTTC	CASTPRGSYNEQFF
TRBD1	TRBV29-1	.	TRBJ2-5	TGCAGCGTTGAAGATCTTAGGACAGGGGCACAGGAGACCCAGTACTTC	CSVEDLRTGAQETQYF
.	TRBV6-1	.	TRBJ2-4	TGTGCCAGCAGTGATCTACAGGTCATCATTCAGTACTTC	CASSDLQVIIQYF
.	TRBV6-1	.	TRBJ2-5	TGTGCCAGCAGTGCTTCCGCTATCGGGGAGACCCAGTACTTC	CASSASAIGETQYF
.	TRBV5-1	.	TRBJ1-2	TGCGCCAGCAGCCAGGACGGGAGTGGTGGCTACACCTTC	CASSQDGSGGYTF
.	TRBV5-4	.	TRBJ2-5	TGTGCCAGCAGCCCCTTCGTCGGAGCGGGTGGTGAGACCCAGTACTTC	CASSPFVGAGGETQYF
TRBD1	TRBV18	.	TRBJ1-1	TGTGCCAGCTCACCGGACAGGGTGGGCACTGAAGCTTTCTTT	CASSPDRVGTEAFF
TRBD2	TRBV10-1	.	TRBJ2-2	TGCGCCAGCCAGGGCGGGAGTTTAACCGGGGAGCTGTTTTTT	CASQGGSLTGELFF
.	TRBV18	.	TRBJ2-5	TGTGCCAGCTCATCCCTCCCAGCGCAAGAGACCCAGTACTTC	CASSSLPAQETQYF
.	TRBV27	.	TRBJ2-1	TGTGCCAGCAGGGGGACTCTCCCCTACAATGAGCAGTTCTTC	CASRGTLPYNEQFF
.	TRBV7-9	.	TRBJ2-3	TGTGCCAGCAGCACCAGGGGGGATTCAGATACGCAGTATTTT	CASSTRGDSDTQYF
TRBD1	TRBV19	few	TRBJ1-5	TGTGCCAGTAGTGGACAGGGGTTAAGCAATCAGCCCCAGCATTTT	CASSGQGLSNQPQHF
.	TRBV7-9	.	TRBJ2-7	TGTGCCAGCAGCCCGACGTGGGACCCCGGGGGGCAGTACTTC	CASSPTWDPGGQYF
.	TRBV19	.	TRBJ1-2	TGTGCCAGTAGTATGGGCCTCAACATCAACTATGGCTACACCTTC	CASSMGLNINYGYTF
TRBD1	TRBV7-2	.	TRBJ1-5	TGTGCCAGCAGTCCTAGACAGGGTTTTCAGCCCCAGCATTTT	CASSPRQGFQPQHF
TRBD2	TRBV5-1	.	TRBJ2-1	TGCGCCAGCAGCTTGGAATCGCTAGCGGCCTCCCCTATGTTCTTC	CASSLESLAASPMFF
.	TRBV25-1	once	TRBJ2-1	TGTGCCAGCAGTGAAGGTTCTAGCTCCTACAATGAGCAGTTCTTC	CASSEGSSSYNEQFF
TRBD1	TRBV4-1	.	TRBJ2-3	TGCGCCAGCAGCCGTACAGGGGGAGGTCCAGATACGCAGTATTTT	CASSRTGGGPDTQYF
.	TRBV5-1	.	TRBJ1-4	TGCGCCAGCGGGGCAGGAACTAATGAAAAACTGTTTTTT	CASGAGTNEKLFF
.	TRBV5-4	.	TRBJ2-7	TGTGCCAGCAGCTTGGGTGGAGCGGTAGAAAGCGAGCAGTACTTC	CASSLGGAVESEQYF
.	TRBV7-9	.	TRBJ2-3	TGTGCCAGCAGCTTAGCGGGAGGTTCGGATACGCAGTATTTT	CASSLAGGSDTQYF
.	TRBV30	.	TRBJ2-5	TGTGCCTGGAGTCCCCGCCTGGGCCGCCCCCCGCGAGAGACCCAGTACTTC	CAWSPRLGRPPRETQYF
TRBD2	TRBV19	.	TRBJ2-5	TGTGCCAGTAGTATAGCGGCGGGGGGGCAAGAGACCCAGTACTTC	CASSIAAGGQETQYF
.	TRBV30	.	TRBJ1-5	TGTGCCTGGAGTGGGACAGTTAGCAATCAGCCCCAGCATTTT	CAWSGTVSNQPQHF
.	TRBV30	.	TRBJ1-2	TGTGCCTGGAGTGTAAACTGGCAGGGTGTGAACTATGGCTACACCTTC	CAWSVNWQGVNYGYTF
.	TRBV5-1	.	TRBJ1-1	TGCGCCAGCAGCTTGGATCGGGGGGGCAGGGCCGGGAACACTGAAGCTTTCTTT	CASSLDRGGRAGNTEAFF
.	TRBV18	.	TRBJ1-1	TGTGCCAGCTCACCGACAGGCCCGACAGGAGCTTTCTTT	CASSPTGPTGAFF
.	TRBV6-1	.	TRBJ1-1	TGTGCCAGCAGTGGTGAGGTAACAGCTTTCTTT	CASSGEVTAFF
TRBD1	TRBV29-1	.	TRBJ1-2	TGCAGCGTAGTAGACGGCTCGGGACAGGGGGCTATCGGCTACACCTTC	CSVVDGSGQGAIGYTF
.	TRBV25-1	.	TRBJ2-3	TGTGCCAGCAGTGACAGGGGAACTAGCACAGATACGCAGTATTTT	CASSDRGTSTDTQYF
.	TRBV7-6	.	TRBJ1-4	TGTGCCAGCAGCCGACCGGGGAAGGGTGAGGGAAAACTGTTTTTT	CASSRPGKGEGKLFF
.	TRBV2	.	TRBJ2-5	TGTGCCAGCAGGGAGGCTACCCAGTACTTC	CASREATQYF
TRBD1	TRBV30	.	TRBJ1-5	TGTGCCTGGAGCGACAGGGGTCCTAATCAGCCCCAGCATTTT	CAWSDRGPNQPQHF
.	TRBV10-1	.	TRBJ2-2	TGCGCCAGCAGTGACAGGGTTGGCACCGGGGAGCTGTTTTTT	CASSDRVGTGELFF
.	TRBV30	few	TRBJ1-4	TGTGCCTGGAGTGTGGGGCCTTATGAAAAACTGTTTTTT	CAWSVGPYEKLFF